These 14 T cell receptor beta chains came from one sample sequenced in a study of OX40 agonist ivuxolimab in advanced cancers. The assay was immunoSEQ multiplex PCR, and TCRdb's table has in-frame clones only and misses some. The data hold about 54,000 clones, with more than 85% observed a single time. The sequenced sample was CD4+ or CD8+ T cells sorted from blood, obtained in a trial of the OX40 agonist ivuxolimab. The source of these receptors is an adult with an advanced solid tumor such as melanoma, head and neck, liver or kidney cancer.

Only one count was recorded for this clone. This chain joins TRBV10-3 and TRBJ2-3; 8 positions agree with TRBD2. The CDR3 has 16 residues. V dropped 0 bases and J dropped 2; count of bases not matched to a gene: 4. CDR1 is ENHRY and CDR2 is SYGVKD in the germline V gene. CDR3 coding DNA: TGTGCCATCAGTGAGTCTAGCGGGGCAGACACAGATACGCAGTATTTT. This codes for CAISESSGADTDTQYF.

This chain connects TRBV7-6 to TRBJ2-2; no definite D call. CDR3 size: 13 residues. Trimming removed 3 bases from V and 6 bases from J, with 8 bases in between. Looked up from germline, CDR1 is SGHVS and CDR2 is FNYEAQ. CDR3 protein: CASSFRSAGELFF. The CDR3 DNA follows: TGTGCCAGCAGCTTTCGGTCGGCCGGGGAGCTGTTTTTT.

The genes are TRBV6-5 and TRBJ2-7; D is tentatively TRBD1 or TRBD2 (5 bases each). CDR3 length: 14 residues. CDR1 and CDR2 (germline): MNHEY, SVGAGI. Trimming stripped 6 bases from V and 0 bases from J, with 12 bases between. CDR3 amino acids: CASSVGESSYEQYF. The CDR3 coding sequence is TGTGCCAGCAGCGTGGGGGAGAGCTCCTACGAGCAGTACTTC.

The CDR3, as DNA: TGTGCCTGGAGTGTAATGTCACATAGCAATCAGCCCCAGCATTTT. Translated: CAWSVMSHSNQPQHF. The chain couples TRBV30 to TRBJ1-5; D unresolved. The germline gives CDR1 GTSNPN, CDR2 SVGIG (reference sequence). V was pared by 0 bases and J by 0 bases, with 9 bases between. The CDR3 length is 15 residues.

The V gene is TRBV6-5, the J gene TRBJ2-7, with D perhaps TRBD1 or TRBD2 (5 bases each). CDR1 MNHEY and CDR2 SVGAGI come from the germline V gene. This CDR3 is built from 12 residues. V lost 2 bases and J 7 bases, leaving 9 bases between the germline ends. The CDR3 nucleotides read TGTGCCAGCAGTTACGGGGGTGGTGAGCAGTACTTC. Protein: CASSYGGGEQYF.

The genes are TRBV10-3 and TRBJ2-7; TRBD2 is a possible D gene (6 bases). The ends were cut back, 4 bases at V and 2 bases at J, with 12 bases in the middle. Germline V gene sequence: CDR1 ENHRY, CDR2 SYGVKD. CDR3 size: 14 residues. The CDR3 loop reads CAISGNAGPYEQYF. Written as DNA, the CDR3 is TGTGCCATCAGTGGTAATGCGGGGCCCTACGAGCAGTACTTC.

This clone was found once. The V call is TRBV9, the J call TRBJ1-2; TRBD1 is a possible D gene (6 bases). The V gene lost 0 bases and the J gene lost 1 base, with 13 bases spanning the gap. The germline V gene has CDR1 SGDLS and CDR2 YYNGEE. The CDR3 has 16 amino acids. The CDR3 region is CASSVALDRDNYGYTF. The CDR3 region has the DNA TGTGCCAGCAGCGTAGCATTGGACAGAGATAACTATGGCTACACCTTC.

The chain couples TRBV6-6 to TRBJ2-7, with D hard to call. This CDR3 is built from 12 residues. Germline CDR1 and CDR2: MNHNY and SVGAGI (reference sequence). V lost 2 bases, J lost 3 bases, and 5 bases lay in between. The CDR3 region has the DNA TGTGCCAGCAGTTACGGCGTCTACGAGCAGTACTTC. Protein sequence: CASSYGVYEQYF.

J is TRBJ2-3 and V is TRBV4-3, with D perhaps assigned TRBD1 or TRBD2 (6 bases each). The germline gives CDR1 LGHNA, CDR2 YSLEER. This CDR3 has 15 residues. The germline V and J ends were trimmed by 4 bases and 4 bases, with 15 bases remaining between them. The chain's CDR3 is CASSPRWGAADTQYF. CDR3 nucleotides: TGCGCCAGCAGCCCAAGGTGGGGGGCGGCAGATACGCAGTATTTT.

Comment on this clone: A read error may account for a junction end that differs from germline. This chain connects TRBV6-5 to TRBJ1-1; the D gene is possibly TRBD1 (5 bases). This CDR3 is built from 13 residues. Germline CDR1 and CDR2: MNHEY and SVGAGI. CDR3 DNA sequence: TGTGTCAGCAGTTTAGGGGAGGGCACTGAAGCTTTCTTT. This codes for CVSSLGEGTEAFF.

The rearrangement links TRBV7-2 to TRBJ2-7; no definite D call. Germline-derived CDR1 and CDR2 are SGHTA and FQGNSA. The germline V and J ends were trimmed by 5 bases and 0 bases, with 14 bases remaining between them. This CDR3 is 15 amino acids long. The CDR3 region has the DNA TGTGCCAGCAGCCTCCATCAGTATACCTCCTACGAGCAGTACTTC. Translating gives CASSLHQYTSYEQYF.

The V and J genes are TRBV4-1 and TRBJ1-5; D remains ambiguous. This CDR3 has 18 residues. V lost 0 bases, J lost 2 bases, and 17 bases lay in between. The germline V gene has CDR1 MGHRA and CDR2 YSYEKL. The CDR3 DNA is TGCGCCAGCAGCCAAGATCCCCCCGCGGTTTTGGGCAATCAGCCCCAGCATTTT. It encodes CASSQDPPAVLGNQPQHF.

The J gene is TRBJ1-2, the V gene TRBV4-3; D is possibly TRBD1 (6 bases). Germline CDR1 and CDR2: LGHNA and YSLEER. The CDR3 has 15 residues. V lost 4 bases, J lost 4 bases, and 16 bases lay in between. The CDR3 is CASSPTLDRSYGYTF. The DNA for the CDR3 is TGCGCCAGCAGCCCCACTCTAGACAGGAGCTATGGCTACACCTTC.

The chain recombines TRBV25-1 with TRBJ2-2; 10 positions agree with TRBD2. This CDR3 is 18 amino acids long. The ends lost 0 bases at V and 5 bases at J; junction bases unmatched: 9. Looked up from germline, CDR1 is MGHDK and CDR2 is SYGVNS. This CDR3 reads CASSEYSTSGRGTGELFF. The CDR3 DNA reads TGTGCCAGCAGTGAATACTCTACCAGCGGGAGGGGAACCGGGGAGCTGTTTTTT.